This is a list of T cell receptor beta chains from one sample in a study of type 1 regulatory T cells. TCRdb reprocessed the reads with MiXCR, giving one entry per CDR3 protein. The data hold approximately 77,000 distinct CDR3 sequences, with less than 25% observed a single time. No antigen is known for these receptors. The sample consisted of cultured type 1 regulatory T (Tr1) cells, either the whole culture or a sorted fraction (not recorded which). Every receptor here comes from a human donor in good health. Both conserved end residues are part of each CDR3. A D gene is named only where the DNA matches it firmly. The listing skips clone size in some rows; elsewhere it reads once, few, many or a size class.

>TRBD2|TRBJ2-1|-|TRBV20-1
CSARLAGVGEQFF
TGCAGTGCTAGACTAGCGGGAGTAGGTGAGCAGTTCTTC
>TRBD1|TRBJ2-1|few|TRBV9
CASSLTRTGSEQFF
TGTGCCAGCAGCTTAACAAGGACAGGGAGTGAGCAGTTCTTC
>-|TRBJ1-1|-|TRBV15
CATSRDPYSGKTEAFF
TGTGCCACCAGCAGAGATCCCTACAGTGGGAAAACTGAAGCTTTCTTT
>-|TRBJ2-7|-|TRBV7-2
CASSLVAATYEQYF
TGTGCCAGCAGCTTAGTCGCGGCCACCTACGAGCAGTACTTC
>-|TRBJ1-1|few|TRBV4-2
CASSQDLRPREAEAFF
TGTGCCAGCAGCCAAGATCTTCGACCCCGAGAGGCTGAAGCTTTCTTT
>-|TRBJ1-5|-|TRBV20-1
CSAYETGRNQPQHF
TGCAGTGCTTACGAAACCGGGAGAAATCAGCCCCAGCATTTT
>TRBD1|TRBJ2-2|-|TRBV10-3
CAIRKDRSPTGELFF
TGTGCCATCAGGAAGGACAGGTCCCCCACCGGGGAGCTGTTTTTT
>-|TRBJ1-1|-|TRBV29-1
CSGERGQNTEAFF
TGCAGCGGGGAGAGAGGACAGAACACTGAAGCTTTCTTT
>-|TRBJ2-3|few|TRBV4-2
CASSQGLGLSTDTQYF
TGTGCCAGCAGCCAAGGATTAGGCCTCAGCACAGATACGCAGTATTTT
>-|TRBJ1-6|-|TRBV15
CATSRVDESPLHF
TGTGCCACCAGCAGAGTGGATGAGTCACCCCTCCACTTT
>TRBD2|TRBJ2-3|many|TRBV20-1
CSLSPILAESTDTQYF
TGCAGTTTATCCCCCATACTAGCGGAAAGCACAGATACGCAGTATTTT
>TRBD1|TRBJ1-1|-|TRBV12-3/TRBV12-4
CASRPMGQTNTEAFF
TGTGCCAGCAGGCCAATGGGACAGACGAACACTGAAGCTTTCTTT
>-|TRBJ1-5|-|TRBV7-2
CASSLVGSGSSNQPQHF
TGTGCCAGCAGCTTAGTTGGATCTGGATCTAGCAATCAGCCCCAGCATTTT
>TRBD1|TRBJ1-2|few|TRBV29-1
CSVDRLGTGDGYTF
TGCAGCGTTGATAGACTGGGGACAGGAGATGGCTACACCTTC
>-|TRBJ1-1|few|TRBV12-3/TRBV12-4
CASSPGHNEAFF
TGTGCCAGCAGTCCCGGACATAATGAAGCTTTCTTT
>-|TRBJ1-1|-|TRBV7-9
CASSLDLVGTEAFF
TGTGCCAGCAGCTTAGATCTAGTTGGCACTGAAGCTTTCTTT
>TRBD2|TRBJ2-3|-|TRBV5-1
CASSLVRTSGDTDTQYF
TGCGCCAGCAGCTTGGTGAGAACTAGCGGAGACACAGATACGCAGTATTTT
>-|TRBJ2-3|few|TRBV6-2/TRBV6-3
CASSDPPGKTQYF
TGTGCCAGCAGTGACCCCCCGGGGAAGACGCAGTATTTT
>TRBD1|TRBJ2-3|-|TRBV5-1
CASSLGLGQIATDTQYF
TGCGCCAGCAGCTTGGGTTTGGGACAGATCGCCACAGATACGCAGTATTTT
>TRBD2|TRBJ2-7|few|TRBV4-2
CASSQSSGSRVSDEQYF
TGTGCCAGCAGCCAATCCAGCGGGAGTCGGGTGTCGGACGAGCAGTACTTC
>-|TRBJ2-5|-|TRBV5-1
CASTLGQPQETQYF
TGCGCCAGCACTCTTGGACAGCCCCAAGAGACCCAGTACTTC
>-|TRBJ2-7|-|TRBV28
CASSERGGLAYEQYF
TGTGCCAGCAGTGAGAGGGGGGGCTTGGCCTACGAGCAGTACTTC
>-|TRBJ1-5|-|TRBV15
CATSREIQDYNQPQHF
TGTGCCACCAGCAGAGAGATACAGGATTATAATCAGCCCCAGCATTTT
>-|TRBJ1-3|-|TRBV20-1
CSARGDGTQGNTIHF
TGCAGTGCTAGGGGGGACGGGACACAAGGAAACACCATACATTTT
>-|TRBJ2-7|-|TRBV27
CANSPPLSPEQYF
TGTGCCAACAGTCCCCCCTTGAGCCCCGAGCAGTACTTC
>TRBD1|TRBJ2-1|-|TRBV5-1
CASSTRDRFSYNEQFF
TGCGCCAGCAGCACAAGGGACAGATTTTCCTACAATGAGCAGTTCTTC
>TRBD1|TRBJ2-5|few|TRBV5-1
CASSLAGTGTETQYF
TGCGCCAGCAGCTTGGCTGGGACAGGGACAGAGACCCAGTACTTC
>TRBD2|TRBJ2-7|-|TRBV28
CASGGTSGRYEQYF
TGTGCCAGCGGAGGGACTAGCGGGAGATACGAGCAGTACTTC
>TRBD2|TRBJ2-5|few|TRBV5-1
CASSLRTSGEGTQYF
TGCGCCAGCAGCTTAAGGACTAGCGGTGAGGGGACCCAGTACTTC
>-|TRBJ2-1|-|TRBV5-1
CASSPDSNEQFF
TGCGCCAGCAGTCCGGACAGCAATGAGCAGTTCTTC
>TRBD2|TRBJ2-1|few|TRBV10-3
CAIKPSGNTDNEQFF
TGTGCCATCAAACCCAGCGGGAACACAGACAATGAGCAGTTCTTC
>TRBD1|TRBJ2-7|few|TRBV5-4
CASSPWDRVGYEQYF
TGTGCCAGCAGCCCCTGGGACAGGGTCGGTTACGAGCAGTACTTC
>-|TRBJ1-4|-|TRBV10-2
CASSRGVNEKLFF
TGCGCCAGCAGCCGAGGGGTGAATGAAAAACTGTTTTTT
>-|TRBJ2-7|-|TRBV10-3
CAISGGGQFYEQYF
TGTGCCATCAGTGGAGGTGGACAGTTCTACGAGCAGTACTTC
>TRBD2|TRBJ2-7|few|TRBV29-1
CSVEAGTYEQYF
TGCAGCGTAGAAGCGGGAACTTACGAGCAGTACTTC
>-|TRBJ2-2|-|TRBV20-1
CSATSGRANTGELFF
TGCAGTGCTACCTCAGGGCGCGCGAACACCGGGGAGCTGTTTTTT
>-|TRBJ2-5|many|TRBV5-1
CASSLAGTTQETQYF
TGCGCCAGCAGCTTGGCCGGGACAACGCAAGAGACCCAGTACTTC
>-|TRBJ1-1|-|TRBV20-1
CSARGEGNTEAFF
TGCAGTGCTAGAGGTGAGGGGAACACTGAAGCTTTCTTT
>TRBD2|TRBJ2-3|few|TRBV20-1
CSAGGSGRASDTQYF
TGCAGTGCTGGGGGGAGCGGGAGGGCCTCAGATACGCAGTATTTT
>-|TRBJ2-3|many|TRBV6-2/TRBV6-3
CASSYGLAGMADTQYF
TGTGCCAGCAGTTACGGGCTAGCTGGTATGGCAGATACGCAGTATTTT